This T cell receptor (beta chain) was observed in a study of shared clonotypes between healthy human individuals. A roughly 220 ng quantity of DNA, about 30,000 T cell genomes, went into the sorted-subset replicate PCRs. Original processing notes: ImmunoSEQ output lacked quality scores and full-length reads, limiting matched filtering. This table comes from immunoSEQ multiplex PCR, and its TCRdb copy is limited to in-frame clones, with some not included. The D gene and trimming were derived from the DNA, and the V and J assignments and clone size from that table. The sample lists 2 million to 2.5 million clones; over 85% were seen once. CDR3 length equals 16 residues. Trimming removed 2 bases from V and 9 bases from J, with 18 bases in between. The germline gives CDR1 SGHRS, CDR2 YFSETQ. Participating donors were healthy, HIV-negative adults free of recent acute infections or vaccinations.

This chain connects TRBV5-1 to TRBJ1-6, with D unclear. Sequenced sample: naive CD4+ T cells sorted from blood. Subset described: CD45RA+ positively selected. The TCR sequence derives from a man aged 18 to 29 in good health. The CDR3 region is CASSFVGPKESSPLHF. The CDR3 region has the DNA TGCGCCAGCAGCTTTGTCGGGCCGAAAGAGAGTTCACCCCTCCACTTT.